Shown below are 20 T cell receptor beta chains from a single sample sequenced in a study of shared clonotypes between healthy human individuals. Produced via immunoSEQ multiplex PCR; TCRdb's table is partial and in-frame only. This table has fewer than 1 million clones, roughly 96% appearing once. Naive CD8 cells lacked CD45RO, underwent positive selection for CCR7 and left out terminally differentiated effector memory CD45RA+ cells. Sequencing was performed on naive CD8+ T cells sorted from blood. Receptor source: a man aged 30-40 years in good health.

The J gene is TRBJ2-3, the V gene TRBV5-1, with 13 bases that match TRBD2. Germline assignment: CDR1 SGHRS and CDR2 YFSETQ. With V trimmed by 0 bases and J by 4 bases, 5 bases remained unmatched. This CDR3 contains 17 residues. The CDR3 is CASSLDGLAGVADTQYF. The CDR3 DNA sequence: TGCGCCAGCAGCTTGGACGGACTAGCGGGAGTAGCAGATACGCAGTATTTT.

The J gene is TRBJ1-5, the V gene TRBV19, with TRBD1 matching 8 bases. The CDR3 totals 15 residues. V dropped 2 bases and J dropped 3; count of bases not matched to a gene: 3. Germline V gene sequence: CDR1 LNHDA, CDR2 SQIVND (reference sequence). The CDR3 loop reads CASSITGGYNQPQHF. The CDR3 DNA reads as TGTGCCAGTAGTATAACAGGGGGATACAATCAGCCCCAGCATTTT.

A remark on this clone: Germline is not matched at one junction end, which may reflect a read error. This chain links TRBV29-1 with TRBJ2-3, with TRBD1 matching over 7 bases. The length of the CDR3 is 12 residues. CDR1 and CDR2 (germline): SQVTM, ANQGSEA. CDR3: CSGRDSTNTQYF. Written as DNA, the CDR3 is TGCAGCGGCCGGGACAGCACAAATACGCAGTATTTT.

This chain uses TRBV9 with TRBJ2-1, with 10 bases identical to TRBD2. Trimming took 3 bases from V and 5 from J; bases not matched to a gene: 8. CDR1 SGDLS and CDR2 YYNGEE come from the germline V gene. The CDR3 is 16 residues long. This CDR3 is CASSAQAGTSDNEQFF. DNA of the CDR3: TGTGCCAGCAGCGCCCAGGCTGGGACTAGCGACAATGAGCAGTTCTTC.

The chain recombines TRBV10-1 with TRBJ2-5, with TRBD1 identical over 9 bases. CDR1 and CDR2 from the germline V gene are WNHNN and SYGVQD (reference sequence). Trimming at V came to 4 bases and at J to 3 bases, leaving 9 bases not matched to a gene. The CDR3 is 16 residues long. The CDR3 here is CASSAGQGRVEETQYF. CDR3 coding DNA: TGCGCCAGCAGTGCCGGACAGGGGAGGGTAGAAGAGACCCAGTACTTC.

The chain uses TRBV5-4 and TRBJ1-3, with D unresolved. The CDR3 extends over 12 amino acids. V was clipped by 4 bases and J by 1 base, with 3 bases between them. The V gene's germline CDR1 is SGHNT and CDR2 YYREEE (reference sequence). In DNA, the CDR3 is TGTGCCAGCAGCGGTTCTGGAAACACCATATATTTT. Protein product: CASSGSGNTIYF.

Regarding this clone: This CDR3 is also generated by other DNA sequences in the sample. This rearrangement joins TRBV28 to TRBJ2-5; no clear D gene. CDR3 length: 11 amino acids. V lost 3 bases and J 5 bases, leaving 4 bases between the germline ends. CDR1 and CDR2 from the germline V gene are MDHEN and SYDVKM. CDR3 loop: CASSLSETQYF. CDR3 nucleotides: TGTGCCAGCAGTTTGAGTGAGACCCAGTACTTC.

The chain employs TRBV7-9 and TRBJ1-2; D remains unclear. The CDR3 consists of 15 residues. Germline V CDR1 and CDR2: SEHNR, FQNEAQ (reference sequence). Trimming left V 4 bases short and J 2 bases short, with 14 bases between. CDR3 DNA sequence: TGTGCCAGCAGCTCCATGGCGGGGAGGAACTATGGCTACACCTTC. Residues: CASSSMAGRNYGYTF.

This CDR3 is CAWSVATVGETQYF. CDR3 bases: TGTGCCTGGAGTGTCGCTACCGTGGGTGAGACCCAGTACTTC. This rearrangement joins TRBV30 to TRBJ2-5; D call uncertain. The CDR3 has 14 residues. V lost 0 bases, J lost 5 bases, and 13 bases lay in between. The V gene's germline CDR1 is GTSNPN and CDR2 SVGIG (reference sequence).

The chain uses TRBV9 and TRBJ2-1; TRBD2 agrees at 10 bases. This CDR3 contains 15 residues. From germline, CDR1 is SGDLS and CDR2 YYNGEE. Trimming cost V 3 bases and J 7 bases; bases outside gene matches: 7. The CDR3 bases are TGTGCCAGCAGCGGAGCGGGAGGGAATGGGAATGAGCAGTTCTTC. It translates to CASSGAGGNGNEQFF.

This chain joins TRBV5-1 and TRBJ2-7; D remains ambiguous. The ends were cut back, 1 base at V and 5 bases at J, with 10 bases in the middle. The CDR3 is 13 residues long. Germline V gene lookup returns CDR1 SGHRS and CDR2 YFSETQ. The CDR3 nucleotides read TGCGCCAGCAGCTTGACGGCTAAGAACGAGCAGTACTTC. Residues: CASSLTAKNEQYF.

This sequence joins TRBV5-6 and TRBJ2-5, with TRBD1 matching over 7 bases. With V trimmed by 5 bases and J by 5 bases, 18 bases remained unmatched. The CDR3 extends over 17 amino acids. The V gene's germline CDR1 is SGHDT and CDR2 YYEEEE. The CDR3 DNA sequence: TGTGCCAGCAGTCCAATTGAGGACAGGCGACATCGTGAGACCCAGTACTTC. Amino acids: CASSPIEDRRHRETQYF.

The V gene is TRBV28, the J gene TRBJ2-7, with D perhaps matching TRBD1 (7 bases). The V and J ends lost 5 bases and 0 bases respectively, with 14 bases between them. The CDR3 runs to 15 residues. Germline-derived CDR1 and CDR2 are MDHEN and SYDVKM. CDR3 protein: CASSHRGLTSYEQYF. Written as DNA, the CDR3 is TGTGCCAGCAGTCACAGGGGACTTACCTCCTACGAGCAGTACTTC. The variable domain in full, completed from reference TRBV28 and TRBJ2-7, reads DVKVTQSSRYLVKRTGEKVFLECVQDMDHENMFWYRQDPGLGLRLIYFSYDVKMKEKGDIPEGYSVSREKKERFSLILESASTNQTSMYLCASSHRGLTSYEQYFGPGTRLTVT.

CDR3 sequence reads: CASSLGREQGAHGYTF. For the CDR3, the DNA is TGTGCCAGCAGCTTAGGCCGGGAACAGGGGGCCCATGGCTACACCTTC. V usage is TRBV7-9 and J usage is TRBJ1-2; 9 bases fit TRBD1. The V and J ends lost 1 base and 6 bases, in that order; junction bases with no gene match: 9. The CDR3 sequence is 16 residues long. Germline CDR1 reads SEHNR; CDR2 reads FQNEAQ (reference sequence). Complete variable domain (other parts from reference TRBV7-9 and TRBJ1-2): DTGVSQNPRHKITKRGQNVTFRCDPISEHNRLYWYRQTLGQGPEFLTYFQNEAQLEKSRLLSDRFSAERPKGSFSTLEIQRTEQGDSAMYLCASSLGREQGAHGYTFGSGTRLTVV.

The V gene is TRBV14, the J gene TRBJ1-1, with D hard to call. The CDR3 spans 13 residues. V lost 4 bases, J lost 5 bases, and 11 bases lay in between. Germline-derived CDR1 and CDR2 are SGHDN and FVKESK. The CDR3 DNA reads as TGTGCCAGCAGCCGTAACGGGTGGACTGAAGCTTTCTTT. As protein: CASSRNGWTEAFF.

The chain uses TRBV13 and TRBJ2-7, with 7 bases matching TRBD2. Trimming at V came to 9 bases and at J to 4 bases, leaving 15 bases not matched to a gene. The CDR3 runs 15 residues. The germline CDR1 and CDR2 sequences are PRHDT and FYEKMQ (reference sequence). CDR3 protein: CASHGVASGAYEQYF. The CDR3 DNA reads TGTGCCAGTCATGGGGTGGCTAGCGGAGCGTACGAGCAGTACTTC.

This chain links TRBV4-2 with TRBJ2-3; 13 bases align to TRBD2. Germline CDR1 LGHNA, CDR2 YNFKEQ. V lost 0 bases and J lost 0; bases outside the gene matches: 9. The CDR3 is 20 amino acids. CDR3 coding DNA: TGTGCCAGCAGCCAAGATCCGGGACTAGCGGGGTCCCCTAGCACAGATACGCAGTATTTT. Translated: CASSQDPGLAGSPSTDTQYF.

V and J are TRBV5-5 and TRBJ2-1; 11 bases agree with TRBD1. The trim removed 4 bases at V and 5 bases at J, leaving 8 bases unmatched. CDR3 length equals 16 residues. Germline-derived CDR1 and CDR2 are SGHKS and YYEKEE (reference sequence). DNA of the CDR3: TGTGCCAGCAGCCCGGGACAGGGGGGCCTAAACAATGAGCAGTTCTTC. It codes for CASSPGQGGLNNEQFF.

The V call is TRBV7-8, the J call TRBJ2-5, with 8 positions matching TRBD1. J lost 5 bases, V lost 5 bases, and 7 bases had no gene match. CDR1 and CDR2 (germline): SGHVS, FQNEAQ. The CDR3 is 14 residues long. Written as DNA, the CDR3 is TGTGCCAGCAGCCCTGAAACAGGGGGGGAGACCCAGTACTTC. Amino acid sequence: CASSPETGGETQYF.

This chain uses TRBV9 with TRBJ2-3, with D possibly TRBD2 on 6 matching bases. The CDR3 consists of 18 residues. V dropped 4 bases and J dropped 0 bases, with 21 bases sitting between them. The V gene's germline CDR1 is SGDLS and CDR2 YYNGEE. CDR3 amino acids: CASSSSGTGTFSTDTQYF. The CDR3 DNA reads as TGTGCCAGCAGCTCGTCCGGGACTGGAACCTTTAGCACAGATACGCAGTATTTT.